The 20 T cell receptor beta chains presented below share a single source sample, sequenced in a study of T cell clonality in common variable immunodeficiency. No antigen has been identified for these receptors. Data came from immunoSEQ multiplex PCR; TCRdb stores just in-frame clones and leaves some out. This repertoire holds 15,000 to 20,000 clones, and none appear only once. General observations from the study: In common variable immunodeficiency, TCR beta chains reportedly carried fewer deletions and N-nucleotide insertions.

Sequenced sample: peripheral blood mononuclear cells. These receptors were taken from a human donor with common variable immunodeficiency.

A word on this clone: An end of the junction does not agree with germline; a read error may underlie this. With the read ending 3 residues before the CDR3 end, the germline J gene is used to fill in that end. This same CDR3 is encoded by further DNA sequences in the sample. This chain links TRBV7-2 with TRBJ1-6, with 7 bases matching TRBD1. There are 18 residues in the CDR3. Germline CDR1 SGHTA, CDR2 FQGNSA. Incomplete CDR3 DNA: TGTGCCAGCAGCTTAGCGTTGCAGGGGGAAACCTATAATTCGCCC. Protein product: CASSLALQGETYNSP. The complete CDR3 sequence is CASSLALQGETYNSPLHF.

This clone showed up just a few times. The DNA ends 3 residues before the CDR3 does, and the rest of the CDR3 is filled in from the germline J gene. The gene calls are TRBV6-1 and TRBJ1-1, with D hard to call. This CDR3 has 13 amino acids. Trimming stripped 4 bases from V and 5 bases from J, with 11 bases between. Germline CDR1 is MNHNS and CDR2 is SASEGT. The sequenced CDR3 bases are TGTGCCAGCAGTGGAATAAGGGTAACTGAA. Protein: CASSGIRVTE. In full, the CDR3 reads CASSGIRVTEAFF.

Details on this clone: The read halts 3 residues ahead of the CDR3 end, with the missing end drawn from the germline J gene. V gene TRBV19 combines with J gene TRBJ1-5; D call uncertain. Trimming took 0 bases from V and 5 from J, leaving 11 bases between them. The CDR3 runs to 15 residues. Germline V lookup: CDR1 LNHDA, CDR2 SQIVND (reference sequence). Here the CDR3 reads CASSIDPGSYQPQHF. CDR3 DNA (partial): TGTGCCAGTAGTATAGACCCGGGGAGTTATCAGCCC. Full variable domain (rest looked up from reference TRBV19 and TRBJ1-5): DGGITQSPKYLFRKEGQNVTLSCEQNLNHDAMYWYRQDPGQGLRLIYYSQIVNDFQKGDIAEGYSVSREKKESFPLTVTSAQKNPTAFYLCASSIDPGSYQPQHFGDGTRLSIL.

Regarding this clone: The missing CDR3 end, 3 residues past where the read stops, is filled in from the germline J gene. J is TRBJ1-2 and V is TRBV19; 7 nucleotides line up with TRBD1. This CDR3 is 12 amino acids long. The germline V gene encodes CDR1 LNHDA and CDR2 SQIVND (reference sequence). Trimming removed 8 bases from V and 2 bases from J; junction bases left unmatched: 2. The DNA read from the CDR3 is TGTGCCAGTGAACAGGGGAACTATGGC. It specifies CASEQGNYG. From start to end, the CDR3 is CASEQGNYGYTF.

By its share, this clone is medium-sized (0.01 to 0.1%). The CDR3 end is not reached by the read, which stops 3 residues before it; the germline J gene fills it in. The chain uses TRBV19 and TRBJ2-1, with 10 bases matching TRBD2. Germline V gives CDR1 LNHDA, CDR2 SQIVND (reference sequence). The trim removed 5 bases at V and 5 bases at J, leaving 12 bases unmatched. CDR3 size: 17 residues. CDR3 DNA (partial): TGTGCCAGTAGTCTATCCGAGGGACTAGCGTTCCACAATGAG. Its translation is CASSLSEGLAFHNE. The full-length CDR3 reads as CASSLSEGLAFHNEQFF.

This clone was counted between two and nine times. The read is 3 residues too short to cover the CDR3 end, so that end is filled in from the germline J gene. The rearrangement uses TRBV13 and TRBJ2-3; TRBD2 aligns across 12 bases. With 5 bases clipped from V and 4 bases from J, the junction kept 7 bases outside the gene matches. The CDR3 is made up of 16 amino acids. Per germline, CDR1 PRHDT and CDR2 FYEKMQ (reference sequence). This chain's CDR3 is CASSPLTSGRPDTQYF. Incomplete CDR3 DNA: TGTGCCAGCAGCCCCCTGACTAGCGGGAGACCAGATACG. Variable domain in full (rest from reference TRBV13 and TRBJ2-3): AAGVIQSPRHLIKEKRETATLKCYPIPRHDTVYWYQQGPGQDPQFLISFYEKMQSDKGSIPDRFSAQQFSDYHSELNMSSLELGDSALYFCASSPLTSGRPDTQYFGPGTRLTVL.

Note on this clone: The read comes to an end 3 residues before the CDR3 does, leaving the germline J gene to fill in the end. This chain connects TRBV13 to TRBJ1-1, with 8 bases fitting TRBD1. This CDR3 is 17 amino acids long. CDR1 is PRHDT, CDR2 FYEKMQ, per germline (reference sequence). V shed 2 bases and J 0 bases; nucleotides not matched to a gene: 8. Incomplete CDR3 DNA: TGTGCCAGCAGCTTATCCAAGACAGGGGACTTGAACACTGAA. Translated: CASSLSKTGDLNTE. The whole CDR3 region reads CASSLSKTGDLNTEAFF.

This clone was detected many times. The read is 3 residues too short to cover the CDR3 end, so that end is filled in from the germline J gene. The chain employs TRBV7-9 and TRBJ2-1; TRBD2 matches at 8 bases. The CDR3 totals 13 residues. After removal of 7 bases from V and 5 bases from J, the junction contained 4 bases not matched to a gene. Germline CDR1 is SEHNR and CDR2 is FQNEAQ (reference sequence). The part of the CDR3 DNA that was read is TGTGCCAGCAAACTAGCGGCGGACAATGAG. Its translation: CASKLAADNE. The CDR3 in its entirety is CASKLAADNEQFF.

A word on this clone: The CDR3 is cut off 3 residues early in the read; its end comes from the germline J gene. V is TRBV7-6 and J is TRBJ1-2; the match to TRBD1 covers 11 bases. This CDR3 comprises 13 residues. After removal of 8 bases from V and 6 bases from J, the junction contained 5 bases not matched to a gene. Germline CDR1 and CDR2: SGHVS and FNYEAQ. This CDR3 reads CASRGQGGHGYTF. The CDR3 bases that were read are TGTGCCAGCCGGGGACAGGGGGGGCATGGC.

For this clone: The read ends 3 residues before the CDR3 terminus; that terminus is restored from the germline J gene. The rearrangement links TRBV29-1 to TRBJ2-7, with D tentatively TRBD2 (7 bases). V was trimmed by 2 bases and J by 2 bases, leaving 10 bases between them. CDR1 is SQVTM and CDR2 is ANQGSEA in the germline V gene. This CDR3 spans 13 amino acids. CDR3 DNA, as far as it was read: TGCAGCGTTGAAATCGGGGGGCCCTACGAG. Translating it yields CSVEIGGPYE. The full CDR3 sequence reads CSVEIGGPYEQYF.

This clone was seen ten or more times. The read halts 3 residues ahead of the CDR3 end, with the missing end drawn from the germline J gene. This chain uses TRBV2 with TRBJ2-1; D is perhaps TRBD2 (5 bases). CDR1 is SNHLY, CDR2 FYNNEI, per germline. Trimming stripped 8 bases from V and 9 bases from J, with 14 bases between. The CDR3 totals 12 residues. CDR3 region: CASVQTRSEQFF. Incomplete CDR3 DNA: TGTGCCAGCGTTCAAACTAGGAGTGAG.

In its sample, this clone was seen a few times. From the germline J gene comes the end of the CDR3, since the read stops 3 residues before it. The chain joins TRBV7-2 to TRBJ1-1, with no clear D. Germline values: CDR1 SGHTA, CDR2 FQGNSA. The CDR3 sequence is 13 residues long. The ends were cut back, 4 bases at V and 0 bases at J, with 6 bases in the middle. This CDR3 reads CASSSYLNTEAFF. The part of the CDR3 DNA that was read is TGTGCCAGCAGCTCCTACCTGAACACTGAA.

This clone was found a few times. Coverage ceases 3 residues before the CDR3 finishes, and the germline J gene fills in the end. V and J are TRBV6-1 and TRBJ1-4; weak D call: TRBD1 (5 bases). Trimming pared 2 bases from V and 8 bases from J, leaving 18 bases between. Germline assignment: CDR1 MNHNS and CDR2 SASEGT. The length of the CDR3 is 16 residues. The part of the CDR3 DNA that was read is TGTGCCAGCAGTGAAAGTCTCTGGGGGGGTGGGGAAAAA. Translation: CASSESLWGGGEK. The entire CDR3 reads CASSESLWGGGEKLFF.

This clone was seen more than once but under ten times. The sequenced fragment ends 3 residues before the CDR3 boundary, so the rest is inferred from the germline J gene. V is TRBV7-6 and J is TRBJ2-1; a weak D match, TRBD2 (6 bases). The V end lost 5 bases, the J end lost 4 bases, and 15 bases lay between the germline ends. CDR1 and CDR2 from the germline V gene are SGHVS and FNYEAQ. CDR3 length: 15 amino acids. Incomplete CDR3 DNA: TGTGCCAGCAGCCGCGAGCGGGTATCTTACAATGAG. This codes for CASSRERVSYNE. The complete CDR3 reads CASSRERVSYNEQFF. Together with reference TRBV7-6 and TRBJ2-1, the CDR3 gives the full variable domain: GAGVSQSPRYKVTKRGQDVALRCDPISGHVSLYWYRQALGQGPEFLTYFNYEAQQDKSGLPNDRFSAERPEGSISTLTIQRTEQRDSAMYRCASSRERVSYNEQFFGPGTRLTVL.

This clone was detected a few times. The CDR3 is cut off 3 residues early in the read; its end comes from the germline J gene. The chain joins TRBV18 to TRBJ2-3; 8 nucleotides align to TRBD2. There are 17 residues in the CDR3. Germline V gene lookup returns CDR1 KGHSH and CDR2 LQKENI. J gave up 3 bases and V 1 base, and 9 bases lay outside the gene matches. The sequenced CDR3 bases are TGTGCCAGCTCACCACAGGCGGGAGGAACGGTGACAGATACG. Translation: CASSPQAGGTVTDT. The CDR3 as a whole reads CASSPQAGGTVTDTQYF.

The table lists this clone with a few counts. The read is 3 residues too short to cover the CDR3 end, so that end is filled in from the germline J gene. The chain links TRBV7-9 to TRBJ1-1; TRBD1 agrees at 7 bases. Germline V gene sequence: CDR1 SEHNR, CDR2 FQNEAQ (reference sequence). J lost 2 bases, V lost 5 bases, and 5 bases had no gene match. The CDR3 extends over 14 amino acids. The covered CDR3 bases are TGTGCCAGCAGCCCGACAGGGCTCAACACTGAA. It yields the protein CASSPTGLNTE. The entire CDR3 protein reads CASSPTGLNTEAFF.

This clone was seen a few times. The read halts 3 residues ahead of the CDR3 end, with the missing end drawn from the germline J gene. V is TRBV19 and J is TRBJ2-2, with D perhaps given as TRBD1 or TRBD2 (7 bases each). The CDR3 loop spans 17 amino acids. The V gene's germline CDR1 is LNHDA and CDR2 SQIVND (reference sequence). The V and J ends lost 3 bases and 5 bases respectively, with 19 bases between them. The part of the CDR3 DNA that was read is TGTGCCAGTAGTATGTTGATGGGAGGGGGCTGGACCGGGGAG. Translating gives CASSMLMGGGWTGE. The whole CDR3 is CASSMLMGGGWTGELFF. Based on the CDR3 plus reference TRBV19 and TRBJ2-2, the full variable domain is DGGITQSPKYLFRKEGQNVTLSCEQNLNHDAMYWYRQDPGQGLRLIYYSQIVNDFQKGDIAEGYSVSREKKESFPLTVTSAQKNPTAFYLCASSMLMGGGWTGELFFGEGSRLTVL.

This clone was seen many times. Sequencing ends 3 residues short of the CDR3 end; the germline J gene provides the rest. The genes are TRBV5-1 and TRBJ1-2, with TRBD1 as a possible D gene (6 bases). The CDR3 contains 14 residues. The V end was cut by 0 bases, the J end by 2 bases, with 8 bases between. Germline CDR1 reads SGHRS; CDR2 reads YFSETQ. The CDR3 spells CASSLEQGNYGYTF. CDR3 DNA, as far as it was read: TGCGCCAGCAGCTTGGAACAGGGAAACTATGGC.

This clone occurred a few times. The read ends 3 residues shy of where the CDR3 ends; the end is completed using the germline J gene. The rearrangement joins TRBV7-8 to TRBJ2-3, with 7 bases that match TRBD2. Germline CDR1 reads SGHVS; CDR2 reads FQNEAQ. This CDR3 contains 16 residues. The V gene end was trimmed by 8 bases and the J gene end by 4 bases; junction bases not matched to a gene: 15. CDR3 loop: CASYPDLAGGADTQYF. The CDR3 DNA, read in part, is TGTGCCAGCTATCCCGACTTAGCGGGCGGCGCAGATACG.

Turning to this clone: The CDR3 goes on 3 residues after the read ends, and that part is filled in from the germline J gene. V and J are TRBV5-1 and TRBJ2-1; 7 bases match TRBD2. The V segment lost 3 bases and the J segment 5 bases; nucleotides outside the gene matches: 5. The length of the CDR3 is 14 residues. Per the germline V gene, CDR1 is SGHRS and CDR2 is YFSETQ. The sequenced part of the CDR3 DNA is TGCGCCAGCAGCTCGGCTAGCGGAAACAATGAG. This codes for CASSSASGNNE. In full, the CDR3 is CASSSASGNNEQFF.